One and the same sample provided the 14 T cell receptor beta chains below, sequenced in a study of blood T cell repertoires in COVID-19. TCRdb keeps only in-frame clones here, not all; method: immunoSEQ multiplex PCR. Among about 33,000 clones, about 86% were seen once, and the ten largest hold around 6.9%. Sequences were obtained from peripheral blood. The receptor set was obtained from a human donor in a cohort sampled during active COVID-19.

This clone was seen more than once but under ten times. The chain combines TRBV4-1 with TRBJ2-7, with 8 bases that match TRBD1. The germline gives CDR1 MGHRA, CDR2 YSYEKL. CDR3 length: 15 residues. J lost 5 bases, V lost 4 bases, and 10 bases had no gene match. CDR3 loop: CASSPWTGFGNEQYF. The CDR3 DNA reads as TGCGCCAGCAGCCCCTGGACAGGGTTTGGGAACGAGCAGTACTTC.

The CDR3 nucleotides read TGTGCCAGCAGCTTCGGGTGGAATCAGCCCCAGCATTTT. Its protein is CASSFGWNQPQHF. This chain connects TRBV7-6 to TRBJ1-5, with D unclear. Trimming removed 3 bases at V and 4 bases at J, with 7 bases between. The germline gives CDR1 SGHVS, CDR2 FNYEAQ. The length of the CDR3 is 13 residues.

The V call is TRBV3-1 (or the pseudogene TRBV3-2), the J call TRBJ2-7; possibly TRBD2 for D (7 bases). The CDR3 is 15 residues long. Trimming removed 0 bases from V and 6 bases from J, with 15 bases in between. CDR1 and CDR2 from the germline V gene are LGHDT and YNNKEL (reference sequence). CDR3 coding DNA: TGTGCCAGCAGCCAAGATTCGGCGGGGGCTCGCGAGCAGTACTTC. This encodes CASSQDSAGAREQYF.

This sequence joins TRBV18 and TRBJ2-1; the match to TRBD2 covers 14 bases. Germline CDR1 reads KGHSH; CDR2 reads LQKENI. The CDR3 spans 16 residues. V lost 5 bases and J lost 7; bases outside the gene matches: 7. This CDR3 is CASSSGLAGVENEQFF. Written as DNA, the CDR3 is TGTGCCAGCTCATCGGGACTAGCGGGAGTAGAAAATGAGCAGTTCTTC.

This rearrangement joins TRBV9 to TRBJ2-3, with D possibly matching TRBD1 (6 bases). In germline, CDR1 is SGDLS, CDR2 YYNGEE. The CDR3 contains 14 residues. Trimming stripped 7 bases from V and 1 base from J, with 13 bases between. CDR3 amino acids: CASGAGDGTDTQYF. The CDR3 DNA reads TGTGCCAGCGGGGCAGGGGACGGCACAGATACGCAGTATTTT.

This chain connects TRBV5-1 to TRBJ2-2, with 7 bases fitting TRBD2. This CDR3 is 15 amino acids long. Unmatched junction bases numbered 9, after V lost 3 bases and J lost 7 bases. The V gene's germline CDR1 is SGHRS and CDR2 YFSETQ. CDR3 residues: CASSSAAGADGELFF. The CDR3 nucleotides are TGCGCCAGCAGCTCCGCCGCGGGAGCTGACGGGGAGCTGTTTTTT.

J is TRBJ2-1 and V is TRBV7-3; 10 nucleotides agree with TRBD2. This CDR3 region has 15 residues. Germline V gives CDR1 SGHTA, CDR2 FQGTGA. V dropped 2 bases and J dropped 4; count of bases not matched to a gene: 2. The CDR3 nucleotides read TGTGCCAGCAGCTTAGGGACTAGCGTTTACAATGAGCAGTTCTTC. It is translated as CASSLGTSVYNEQFF.

V usage is TRBV7-8 and J usage is TRBJ2-7; maybe TRBD1 (6 bases). Germline CDR1 is SGHVS and CDR2 is FQNEAQ. Trimming stripped 0 bases from V and 4 bases from J, with 10 bases between. The CDR3 consists of 14 residues. CDR3 loop: CASSLARQGYEQYF. Written as DNA, the CDR3 is TGTGCCAGCAGCTTAGCGCGGCAGGGGTACGAGCAGTACTTC.

The chain is built from TRBV15 and TRBJ1-3; D may be TRBD1 (6 bases). The V and J ends lost 5 bases and 1 base respectively, with 12 bases between them. The CDR3 has 15 residues. Looked up from germline, CDR1 is LNHNV and CDR2 is YYDKDF (reference sequence). The CDR3 bases are TGTGCCACCAGCGAGAGGGGGTCTTCTGGAAACACCATATATTTT. Protein product: CATSERGSSGNTIYF. The entire variable domain, with the rest obtained from reference TRBV15 and TRBJ1-3, is as follows: DAMVIQNPRYQVTQFGKPVTLSCSQTLNHNVMYWYQQKSSQAPKLLFHYYDKDFNNEADTPDNFQSRRPNTSFCFLDIRSPGLGDTAMYLCATSERGSSGNTIYFGEGSWLTVV.

The chain has TRBV6-4 and TRBJ2-2, with TRBD2 matching 8 bases. Germline loops: CDR1 MRHNA, CDR2 SNTAGT. There are 16 residues in the CDR3. Losses at the gene ends were 0 bases for V and 3 bases for J; bases not matched to a gene: 3. The CDR3 DNA sequence: TGTGCCAGCAGTGACTCGAGAGCGGGGGACACCGGGGAGCTGTTTTTT. This codes for CASSDSRAGDTGELFF.

This clone appeared a single time. The chain employs TRBV11-2 and TRBJ2-5; TRBD2 is a possible D gene (5 bases). CDR3 length: 13 residues. Germline CDR1 reads SGHAT; CDR2 reads FQNNGV. V lost 0 bases to trimming and J lost 7 bases, with 9 bases between them. The DNA for the CDR3 is TGTGCCAGCAGCTTAGATGAGGACTCGACCCAGTACTTC. It translates to CASSLDEDSTQYF.

The CDR3, as DNA: TGTGCCACCAGCAGGGGGCGCAGGGTAGATACGCAGTATTTT. It codes for CATSRGRRVDTQYF. The chain employs TRBV15 and TRBJ2-3; D might be TRBD1 (5 bases). With 3 bases removed from V and 5 bases from J, the gap between germline ends came to 12 bases. The germline V gene encodes CDR1 LNHNV and CDR2 YYDKDF (reference sequence). This CDR3 comprises 14 residues.

This CDR3 is CASSSRVQGGYGYTF. Here the CDR3 DNA reads TGTGCCAGCAGCTCTCGGGTACAAGGGGGCTATGGCTACACCTTC. This sequence joins TRBV11-2 and TRBJ1-2; D may be TRBD1 (6 bases). Per germline, CDR1 SGHAT and CDR2 FQNNGV. There are 15 residues in the CDR3. Trimming left V 4 bases short and J 4 bases short, with 16 bases between.

This clone has a handful of counts. The chain carries TRBV5-1 and TRBJ2-7; D gene ambiguous. This CDR3 region has 14 residues. Between the trimmed V and J ends, which lost 0 bases and 5 bases, there was a span of 12 bases. Looked up from germline, CDR1 is SGHRS and CDR2 is YFSETQ. CDR3 DNA: TGCGCCAGCAGCTTGGCCTTGCAGGTTGACGAGCAGTACTTC. Its protein product is CASSLALQVDEQYF.